A single sample gave rise to the 24 T cell receptor beta chains below, sequenced in a study of T cell responses to AZD1222 COVID-19 vaccine. Profiling relied on immunoSEQ multiplex PCR, and the TCRdb table lists in-frame clones only, not all of them. The data contain tens of thousands of clones, approximately 88% of them singletons. Sample: peripheral blood, taken 28 days after the second AZD1222 dose. The source of these receptors is an adult who received the AZD1222 COVID-19 vaccine.

J is TRBJ1-6 and V is TRBV6-2 or TRBV6-3; the match to TRBD1 covers 7 bases. CDR1 is MNHEY, CDR2 SVGEGT, per germline. V was clipped by 6 bases and J by 3 bases; unmatched bases: 11. CDR3 size: 17 residues. The CDR3 spells CASSGGTDGIYNSPLHF. As DNA, the CDR3 is TGTGCCAGCAGCGGCGGGACAGATGGAATCTATAATTCACCCCTCCACTTT.

J is TRBJ2-6 and V is TRBV18, with 7 bases matching TRBD1. CDR3 length equals 17 residues. Germline values: CDR1 KGHSH, CDR2 LQKENI. J lost 0 bases, V lost 5 bases, and 7 bases had no gene match. In DNA form, the CDR3 reads TGTGCCAGCTCAATGAAGGGGGCTAGCTCTGGGGCCAACGTCCTGACTTTC. Its protein is CASSMKGASSGANVLTF.

The chain recombines TRBV6-2 or TRBV6-3 with TRBJ2-1; a possible D gene is TRBD1 (6 bases). The CDR3 length is 14 residues. The germline V gene has CDR1 MNHEY and CDR2 SVGEGT. Trimming left V 2 bases short and J 5 bases short, with 10 bases between. DNA for the CDR3: TGTGCCAGCAGTTACCGCGGACAGCACAATGAGCAGTTCTTC. It codes for CASSYRGQHNEQFF.

This clone was picked up one time. The V and J genes are TRBV13 and TRBJ2-5; the match to TRBD2 covers 8 bases. V shed 11 bases and J 5 bases; nucleotides not matched to a gene: 10. Germline values: CDR1 PRHDT, CDR2 FYEKMQ (reference sequence). The length of the CDR3 is 13 residues. CDR3 region: CACCRGGVETQYF. The CDR3 region has the DNA TGTGCCTGCTGCCGGGGGGGCGTCGAGACCCAGTACTTC.

The J gene is TRBJ1-1, the V gene TRBV12-5; unclear D gene. The V end was cut by 0 bases, the J end by 3 bases, with 5 bases between. The CDR3 extends over 13 amino acids. The germline V gene encodes CDR1 LGHNT and CDR2 FRNRAP. The chain's CDR3 is CASGLVRDTEAFF. The DNA for the CDR3 is TGTGCTAGTGGTTTGGTTAGGGACACTGAAGCTTTCTTT. Variable domain in full (rest from reference TRBV12-5 and TRBJ1-1): DARVTQTPRHKVTEMGQEVTMRCQPILGHNTVFWYRQTMMQGLELLAYFRNRAPLDDSGMPKDRFSAEMPDATLATLKIQPSEPRDSAVYFCASGLVRDTEAFFGQGTRLTVV.

V is TRBV2 and J is TRBJ2-7; D is possibly TRBD2 (6 bases). V dropped 7 bases and J dropped 3 bases, with 16 bases sitting between them. In germline, CDR1 is SNHLY, CDR2 FYNNEI. The CDR3 extends over 14 amino acids. This chain's CDR3 is CASTLSGGFYEQYF. The DNA for the CDR3 is TGTGCCAGCACCTTGAGTGGGGGGTTCTACGAGCAGTACTTC. Full variable domain (missing parts from reference TRBV2 and TRBJ2-7): EPEVTQTPSHQVTQMGQEVILRCVPISNHLYFYWYRQILGQKVEFLVSFYNNEISEKSEIFDDQFSVERPDGSNFTLKIRSTKLEDSAMYFCASTLSGGFYEQYFGPGTRLTVT.

The rearrangement links TRBV19 to TRBJ1-1; TRBD1 matches at 12 bases. The J segment lost 5 bases and the V segment lost 7 bases, leaving 5 bases of the junction unmatched. Germline V lookup: CDR1 LNHDA, CDR2 SQIVND (reference sequence). This CDR3 has 14 amino acids. CDR3 amino acids: CASTRDRGRTEAFF. The CDR3 coding sequence is TGTGCCAGTACCCGGGACAGGGGGCGGACTGAAGCTTTCTTT.

V is TRBV6-1 and J is TRBJ1-2, with a weak D call TRBD1 (6 bases). Between the trimmed V and J ends, which lost 1 base and 1 base, there was a span of 10 bases. CDR3 length equals 15 residues. In germline, CDR1 is MNHNS, CDR2 SASEGT. In DNA form, the CDR3 reads TGTGCCAGCAGTGAAGGTTGGACAGTTAACTATGGCTACACCTTC. Its translation: CASSEGWTVNYGYTF.

The chain is built from TRBV3-1 (or the pseudogene TRBV3-2) and TRBJ2-2, with D possibly matching TRBD2 (5 bases). CDR1 LGHDT and CDR2 YNNKEL come from the germline V gene (reference sequence). Between the trimmed V and J ends, which lost 1 base and 3 bases, there was a span of 21 bases. There are 19 residues in the CDR3. The CDR3 here is CASSQGLPVLELHTGELFF. CDR3 bases: TGTGCCAGCAGCCAAGGACTACCGGTCCTGGAGCTTCACACCGGGGAGCTGTTTTTT.

The rearrangement uses TRBV9 and TRBJ2-6; 7 bases align to TRBD2. Per germline, CDR1 SGDLS and CDR2 YYNGEE. V trimming: 4 bases; J trimming: 3 bases; junction bases outside the gene matches: 13. The CDR3 runs to 18 residues. The CDR3 DNA follows: TGTGCCAGCAGCCCGGGTGGGGGAGGGCTAGATGGGGCCAACGTCCTGACTTTC. This translates into CASSPGGGGLDGANVLTF.

The chain combines TRBV9 with TRBJ1-5; D not certain. V was pared by 5 bases and J by 3 bases, with 15 bases between. The CDR3 length is 15 residues. CDR1 is SGDLS, CDR2 YYNGEE, per germline. CDR3 residues: CASSRRRSFNQPQHF. The CDR3 coding sequence is TGTGCCAGCAGTCGTCGGAGGTCGTTCAATCAGCCCCAGCATTTT.

The rearrangement uses TRBV3-1 (or the pseudogene TRBV3-2) and TRBJ1-2, with D tentatively TRBD1 (5 bases). The CDR3 length is 13 residues. Germline V gene data show CDR1 as LGHDT and CDR2 as YNNKEL (reference sequence). Deletions cut 7 bases from V and 4 bases from J, with 13 bases between. The CDR3 DNA is TGTGCCAGCACCGGACCAGGGACCTATGGCTACACCTTC. Protein sequence: CASTGPGTYGYTF.

The chain recombines TRBV19 with TRBJ1-3; D unresolved. Per the germline V gene, CDR1 is LNHDA and CDR2 is SQIVND (reference sequence). The CDR3 consists of 12 residues. The V end was cut by 6 bases, the J end by 3 bases, with 6 bases between. CDR3 loop: CASRYSGNTIYF. CDR3 coding DNA: TGTGCCAGTAGGTACAGTGGAAACACCATATATTTT.

This clone came up once. The chain carries TRBV5-1 and TRBJ1-2, with 8 positions matching TRBD1. The trim removed 0 bases at V and 0 bases at J, leaving 7 bases unmatched. The CDR3 totals 17 residues. CDR1 SGHRS and CDR2 YFSETQ come from the germline V gene. CDR3 DNA: TGCGCCAGCAGCTTGGGGGACAGGATCTTAGCTAACTATGGCTACACCTTC. It translates to CASSLGDRILANYGYTF. Full variable domain (rest looked up from reference TRBV5-1 and TRBJ1-2): KAGVTQTPRYLIKTRGQQVTLSCSPISGHRSVSWYQQTPGQGLQFLFEYFSETQRNKGNFPGRFSGRQFSNSRSEMNVSTLELGDSALYLCASSLGDRILANYGYTFGSGTRLTVV.

This clone was seen only once. The gene calls are TRBV6-5 and TRBJ2-5, with D tentatively TRBD1 (6 bases). Germline V lookup: CDR1 MNHEY, CDR2 SVGAGI. The V and J ends lost 4 bases and 7 bases respectively, with 13 bases between them. The CDR3 consists of 13 residues. The DNA of the CDR3 is TGTGCCAGCAGTTTTGGGAGAGGGGGGACCCAGTACTTC. It encodes CASSFGRGGTQYF.

The J gene is TRBJ1-1, the V gene TRBV19, with TRBD1 as a possible D gene (5 bases). Germline CDR1 is LNHDA and CDR2 is SQIVND (reference sequence). CDR3 length: 14 amino acids. V was clipped by 8 bases and J by 3 bases, with 16 bases between them. CDR3 nucleotide sequence: TGTGCCAGTGGGGTTGGGATGGGGGACACTGAAGCTTTCTTT. This encodes CASGVGMGDTEAFF.

The chain uses TRBV5-8 and TRBJ2-5; TRBD1 agrees at 8 bases. This CDR3 region has 14 residues. Germline values: CDR1 SGHTS, CDR2 YDEGEE. V lost 4 bases and J lost 5; bases outside the gene matches: 7. The CDR3 sequence: CASSRRTGSETQYF. In nucleotides, the CDR3 is TGTGCCAGCAGCCGACGGACAGGGTCGGAGACCCAGTACTTC.

This clone was seen a single time. The V call is TRBV14, the J call TRBJ2-1; 7 positions match TRBD1. V was pared by 7 bases and J by 5 bases, with 5 bases of the junction left unmatched. The CDR3 contains 13 residues. Per the germline V gene, CDR1 is SGHDN and CDR2 is FVKESK. The DNA of the CDR3 is TGTGCCAGCACCCGGCAGGGGGACAATGAGCAGTTCTTC. Protein sequence: CASTRQGDNEQFF.

The gene calls are TRBV27 and TRBJ2-2; D could derive from TRBD1 or TRBD2 (5 bases each). The CDR3 is made up of 16 amino acids. Trimming took off 5 bases at V and 1 base at J, with 14 bases between the two ends. Germline V lookup: CDR1 MNHEY, CDR2 SMNVEV (reference sequence). CDR3 residues: CASSLPRGENTGELFF. The CDR3 nucleotides read TGTGCCAGCAGTCTACCCCGGGGCGAGAACACCGGGGAGCTGTTTTTT.

Only a few counts were recorded for this clone. This sequence joins TRBV4-2 and TRBJ1-6; 9 bases match TRBD1. Trimming cost V 0 bases and J 10 bases; bases outside gene matches: 7. The CDR3 contains 16 residues. Germline CDR1 LGHNA, CDR2 YNFKEQ. The CDR3 DNA follows: TGTGCCAGCAGCCAAGAAAACAGGGGGCGTACATCACCCCTCCACTTT. Translated: CASSQENRGRTSPLHF.

This sequence joins TRBV5-1 and TRBJ2-3; 8 nucleotides agree with TRBD2. The germline CDR1 and CDR2 sequences are SGHRS and YFSETQ. The CDR3 is 16 amino acids. V lost 1 base to trimming and J lost 1 base; unmatched junction nucleotides: 5. Written as DNA, the CDR3 is TGCGCCAGCAGCTTGAGGCGGGGGGCAGGCACAGATACGCAGTATTTT. It encodes CASSLRRGAGTDTQYF.

The V gene is TRBV2, the J gene TRBJ1-4; D gene unclear. The CDR3 is 13 residues long. Trimming stripped 6 bases from V and 3 bases from J, with 8 bases between. CDR1 SNHLY and CDR2 FYNNEI come from the germline V gene. In nucleotides, the CDR3 is TGTGCCAGCAGGGCATTTGCTAATGAAAAACTGTTTTTT. It encodes CASRAFANEKLFF.

The chain has TRBV6-1 and TRBJ2-6; D uncertain. Per germline, CDR1 MNHNS and CDR2 SASEGT. Trimming removed 3 bases from V and 3 bases from J, with 12 bases in between. The CDR3 covers 16 residues. The CDR3 nucleotides read TGTGCCAGCAGTGAGGAGTTGTCGGGTGGGGCCAACGTCCTGACTTTC. It encodes CASSEELSGGANVLTF.

The rearrangement links TRBV12-3 or TRBV12-4 to TRBJ1-2; maybe TRBD1 (5 bases). With 6 bases removed from V and 8 bases from J, the gap between germline ends came to 13 bases. The CDR3 has 12 amino acids. Here the CDR3 reads CASSSGRVGYTF. The CDR3 region has the DNA TGTGCCAGCAGCTCAGGGAGGGTGGGCTACACCTTC.